These T cell receptor beta chains were read from a single sample in a study of cytomegalovirus exposure and HLA in healthy donors. This table comes from immunoSEQ multiplex PCR, and its TCRdb copy is limited to in-frame clones, with some not included. The table lists 150,000 or so clones, around 89% of them singletons. Sequencing used PBMCs. These receptors originate from a woman in her thirties in good health and CMV-seropositive. Both conserved end residues are part of each CDR3. Each record gives: CDR3 DNA, CDR3 protein, clone size, D gene, V gene, J gene. D genes are given only for firm matches. Clone size appears in some rows only: once, few, many, or a class for an expanded clone.

cdr3_nt: TGCGCCAGCAGCTTGAGGGGTATCATTCAGTACTTC
cdr3_aa: CASSLRGIIQYF
clone_size: NA
d_call: NA
v_call: TRBV5-1
j_call: TRBJ2-4

cdr3_nt: TGTGCCAGCAGGGGGAACCGGGATCCGAGGGAGCAGTACTTC
cdr3_aa: CASRGNRDPREQYF
clone_size: NA
d_call: NA
v_call: TRBV27
j_call: TRBJ2-7

cdr3_nt: TGTGCCAACTTACTCCCCGGGACTCGGGAGACCCAGTACTTC
cdr3_aa: CANLLPGTRETQYF
clone_size: NA
d_call: NA
v_call: TRBV27
j_call: TRBJ2-5

cdr3_nt: TGTGCCACCTCACAGGGAGTAGAGGGCATTCAGTACTTC
cdr3_aa: CATSQGVEGIQYF
clone_size: NA
d_call: NA
v_call: TRBV19
j_call: TRBJ2-4

cdr3_nt: TGTGCCAGTAGCCCAGGACTAGTCACCGATGAGCAGTTCTTC
cdr3_aa: CASSPGLVTDEQFF
clone_size: NA
d_call: TRBD2
v_call: TRBV19
j_call: TRBJ2-1

cdr3_nt: TGTGCCACCAGCAGAGATTGGAGCCGCCACGGAGGAAGCGGGGAGCTGTTTTTT
cdr3_aa: CATSRDWSRHGGSGELFF
clone_size: once
d_call: NA
v_call: TRBV15
j_call: TRBJ2-2

cdr3_nt: TGTGCCAGCAGTGAACTACAGGGGGCCGGTGGCTACACCTTC
cdr3_aa: CASSELQGAGGYTF
clone_size: NA
d_call: TRBD1
v_call: TRBV6-1
j_call: TRBJ1-2

cdr3_nt: TGTGCCAGCAGGTGGACAGGGGGTTTCTACGAGCAGTACTTC
cdr3_aa: CASRWTGGFYEQYF
clone_size: NA
d_call: TRBD1
v_call: TRBV27
j_call: TRBJ2-7

cdr3_nt: TGTGCCAGCAGTGACCACTACGACAGGGGGGCCCGAGAGACCCAGTACTTC
cdr3_aa: CASSDHYDRGARETQYF
clone_size: NA
d_call: TRBD1
v_call: TRBV6-1
j_call: TRBJ2-5

cdr3_nt: TGTGCCAGCAGCCTCCCGACGGGACGGGGGGCCTACGAGCAGTACTTC
cdr3_aa: CASSLPTGRGAYEQYF
clone_size: once
d_call: TRBD2
v_call: TRBV14
j_call: TRBJ2-7

cdr3_nt: TGTGCCAGCAGCTTTTCTAGCACGAACACCGGGGAGCTGTTTTTT
cdr3_aa: CASSFSSTNTGELFF
clone_size: NA
d_call: NA
v_call: TRBV7-2
j_call: TRBJ2-2

cdr3_nt: TGTGCCAGCAGCGTAGCCGGGACAGGGGGGTACTATGGCTACACCTTC
cdr3_aa: CASSVAGTGGYYGYTF
clone_size: NA
d_call: TRBD1
v_call: TRBV9
j_call: TRBJ1-2

cdr3_nt: TGTGCCAGCAGACGGCAGGGGGATGGACGCTACGAGCAGTACTTC
cdr3_aa: CASRRQGDGRYEQYF
clone_size: few
d_call: TRBD1
v_call: TRBV28
j_call: TRBJ2-7

cdr3_nt: TGTGCCAGCAGTCGGTTGGGAGGGGGTGCTCAGCCCCAGCATTTT
cdr3_aa: CASSRLGGGAQPQHF
clone_size: NA
d_call: NA
v_call: TRBV14
j_call: TRBJ1-5

cdr3_nt: TGCGCCAGCAGCCCTGTGTTCAGGGGCGACTATGGCTACACCTTC
cdr3_aa: CASSPVFRGDYGYTF
clone_size: NA
d_call: NA
v_call: TRBV4-1
j_call: TRBJ1-2

cdr3_nt: TGTGCCATCAGTGTTGGGACAGGGGTCTCCTACAATGAGCAGTTCTTC
cdr3_aa: CAISVGTGVSYNEQFF
clone_size: few
d_call: TRBD1
v_call: TRBV10-3
j_call: TRBJ2-1

cdr3_nt: TGTGCCAGCAACCCTTTGCCGGGACAGGGGATTGAAGCTTTCTTT
cdr3_aa: CASNPLPGQGIEAFF
clone_size: NA
d_call: TRBD1
v_call: TRBV7-6
j_call: TRBJ1-1

cdr3_nt: TGCGCCAGCAGCCGAAACAAGAACACCGGGGAGCTGTTTTTT
cdr3_aa: CASSRNKNTGELFF
clone_size: NA
d_call: NA
v_call: TRBV4-1
j_call: TRBJ2-2

cdr3_nt: TGTGCCAGCAGCCAAGCAGAGAGGGCGAACACCGGGGAGCTGTTTTTT
cdr3_aa: CASSQAERANTGELFF
clone_size: NA
d_call: NA
v_call: TRBV16
j_call: TRBJ2-2

cdr3_nt: TGTGCCAGCAGCTGGGACAGGGCAGGAGAGCAGTACTTC
cdr3_aa: CASSWDRAGEQYF
clone_size: NA
d_call: TRBD1
v_call: TRBV11-3
j_call: TRBJ2-7

cdr3_nt: TGTGCCAGCAGTGACAGGGGGCTAGGGGCCAACGTCCTGACTTTC
cdr3_aa: CASSDRGLGANVLTF
clone_size: NA
d_call: TRBD1
v_call: TRBV13
j_call: TRBJ2-6

cdr3_nt: TGTGCCAGCAGTTACGCGGGACTGTCTGGCTACACCTTC
cdr3_aa: CASSYAGLSGYTF
clone_size: once
d_call: NA
v_call: TRBV6-5
j_call: TRBJ1-2

cdr3_nt: TGTGCCAGCAGGAGCGGGAACGAGCAGTTCTTC
cdr3_aa: CASRSGNEQFF
clone_size: NA
d_call: TRBD2
v_call: TRBV6-5
j_call: TRBJ2-1

cdr3_nt: TGTGCCAGCAGACGGACTAGCGGAGATACGCAGTATTTT
cdr3_aa: CASRRTSGDTQYF
clone_size: NA
d_call: TRBD2
v_call: TRBV6-6
j_call: TRBJ2-3

cdr3_nt: TGTGCCAGCCGGCGGGGAGCGGTTAACAATGAGCAGTTCTTC
cdr3_aa: CASRRGAVNNEQFF
clone_size: NA
d_call: NA
v_call: TRBV2
j_call: TRBJ2-1

cdr3_nt: TGTGCCAGCAGTTCAACAGGGGGGACGAATGGCTACACCTTC
cdr3_aa: CASSSTGGTNGYTF
clone_size: NA
d_call: TRBD1
v_call: TRBV28
j_call: TRBJ1-2

cdr3_nt: TGCGCCAGCAGCCCTATGGGCAATCAGCCCCAGCATTTT
cdr3_aa: CASSPMGNQPQHF
clone_size: NA
d_call: NA
v_call: TRBV5-1
j_call: TRBJ1-5

cdr3_nt: TGTGCCAGCAGCCAAGTTGCGGGGGCCGCCTACGAGCAGTACTTC
cdr3_aa: CASSQVAGAAYEQYF
clone_size: NA
d_call: NA
v_call: TRBV14
j_call: TRBJ2-7

cdr3_nt: TGTGCCAGCAGCTTGGGAGCGGGCAGGGAGTACGAGCAGTACTTC
cdr3_aa: CASSLGAGREYEQYF
clone_size: NA
d_call: NA
v_call: TRBV5-4
j_call: TRBJ2-7

cdr3_nt: TGTGCCAGCTCGGGACAGCCGAATCAGCCCCAGCATTTT
cdr3_aa: CASSGQPNQPQHF
clone_size: once
d_call: TRBD1
v_call: TRBV7-9
j_call: TRBJ1-5